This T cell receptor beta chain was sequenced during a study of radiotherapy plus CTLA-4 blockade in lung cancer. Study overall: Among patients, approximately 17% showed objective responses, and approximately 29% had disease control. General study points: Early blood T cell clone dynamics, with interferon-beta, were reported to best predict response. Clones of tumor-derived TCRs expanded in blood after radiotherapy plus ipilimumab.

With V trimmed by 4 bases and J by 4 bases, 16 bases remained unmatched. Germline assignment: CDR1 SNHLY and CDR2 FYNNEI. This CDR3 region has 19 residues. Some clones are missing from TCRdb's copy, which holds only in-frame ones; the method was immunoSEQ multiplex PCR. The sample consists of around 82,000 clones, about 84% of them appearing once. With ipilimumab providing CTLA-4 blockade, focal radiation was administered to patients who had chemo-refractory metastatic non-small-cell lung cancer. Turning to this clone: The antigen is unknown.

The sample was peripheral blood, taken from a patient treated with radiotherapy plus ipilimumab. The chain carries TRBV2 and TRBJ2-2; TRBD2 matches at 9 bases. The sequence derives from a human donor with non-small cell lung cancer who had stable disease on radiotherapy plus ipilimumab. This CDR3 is CASSAYRVGLAGPTGELFF. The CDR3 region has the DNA TGTGCCAGCAGTGCGTACAGGGTCGGCCTAGCGGGACCCACCGGGGAGCTGTTTTTT.